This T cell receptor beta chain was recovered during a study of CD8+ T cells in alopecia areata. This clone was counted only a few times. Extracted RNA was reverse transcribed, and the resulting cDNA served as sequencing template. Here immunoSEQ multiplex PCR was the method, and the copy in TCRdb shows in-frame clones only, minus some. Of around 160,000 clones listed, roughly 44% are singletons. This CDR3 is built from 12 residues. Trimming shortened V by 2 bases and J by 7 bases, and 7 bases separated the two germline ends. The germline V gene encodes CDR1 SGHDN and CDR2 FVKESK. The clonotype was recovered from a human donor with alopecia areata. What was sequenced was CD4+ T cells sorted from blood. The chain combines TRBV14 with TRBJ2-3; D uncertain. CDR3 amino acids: CASSQNWNTQYF. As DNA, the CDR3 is TGTGCCAGCAGCCAAAACTGGAATACGCAGTATTTT.